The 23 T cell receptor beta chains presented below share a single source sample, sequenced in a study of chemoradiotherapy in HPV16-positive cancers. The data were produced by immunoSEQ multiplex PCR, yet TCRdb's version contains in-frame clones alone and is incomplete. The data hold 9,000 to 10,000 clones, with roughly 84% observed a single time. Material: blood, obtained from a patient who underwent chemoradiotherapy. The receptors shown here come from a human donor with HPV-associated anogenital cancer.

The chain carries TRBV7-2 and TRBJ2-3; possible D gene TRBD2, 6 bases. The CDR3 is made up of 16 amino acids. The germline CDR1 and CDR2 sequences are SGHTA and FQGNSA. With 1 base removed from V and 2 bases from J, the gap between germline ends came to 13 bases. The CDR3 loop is CASSLEFWGLTDTQYF. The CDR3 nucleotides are TGTGCCAGCAGCTTAGAATTTTGGGGACTCACAGATACGCAGTATTTT.

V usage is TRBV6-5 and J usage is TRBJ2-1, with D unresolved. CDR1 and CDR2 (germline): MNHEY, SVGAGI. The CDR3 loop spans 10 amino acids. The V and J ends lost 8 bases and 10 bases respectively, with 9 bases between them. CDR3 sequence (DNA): TGTGCCAGCGGTAGCTACGAGCAGTTCTTC. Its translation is CASGSYEQFF.

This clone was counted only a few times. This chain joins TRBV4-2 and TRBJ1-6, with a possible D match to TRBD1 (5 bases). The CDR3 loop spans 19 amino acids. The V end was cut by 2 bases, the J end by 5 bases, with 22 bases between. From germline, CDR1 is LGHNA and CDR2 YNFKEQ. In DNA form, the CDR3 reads TGTGCCAGCAGCCAATCGGGCACCCGTTGGACGGACAATAATTCACCCCTCCACTTT. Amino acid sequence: CASSQSGTRWTDNNSPLHF.

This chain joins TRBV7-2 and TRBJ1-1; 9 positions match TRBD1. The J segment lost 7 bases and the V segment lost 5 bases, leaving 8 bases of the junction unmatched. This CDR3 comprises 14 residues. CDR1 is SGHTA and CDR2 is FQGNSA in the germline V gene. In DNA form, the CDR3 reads TGTGCCAGCAGCCTGGACAGGGGCGAGGGTGAAGCTTTCTTT. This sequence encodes CASSLDRGEGEAFF.

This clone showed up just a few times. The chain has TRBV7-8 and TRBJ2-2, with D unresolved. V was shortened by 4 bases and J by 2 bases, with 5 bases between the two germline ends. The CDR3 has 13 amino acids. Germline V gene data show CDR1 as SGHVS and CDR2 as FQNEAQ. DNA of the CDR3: TGTGCCAGCAGCTGGGATAACACCGGGGAGCTGTTTTTT. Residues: CASSWDNTGELFF.

CDR3 protein: CASSPIDTPNTEAFF. The DNA for the CDR3 is TGTGCCAGCAGCCCTATAGACACCCCGAACACTGAAGCTTTCTTT. The V gene is TRBV7-2, the J gene TRBJ1-1; no clear D. The CDR3 contains 15 residues. Germline V gives CDR1 SGHTA, CDR2 FQGNSA. Trimming left V 5 bases short and J 1 base short, with 14 bases between.

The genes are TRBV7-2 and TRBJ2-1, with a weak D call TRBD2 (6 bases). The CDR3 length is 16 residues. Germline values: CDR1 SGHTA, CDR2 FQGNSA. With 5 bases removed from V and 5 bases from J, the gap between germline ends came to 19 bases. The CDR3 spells CASSPTRDWLDNEQFF. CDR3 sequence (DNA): TGTGCCAGCAGCCCCACCCGGGACTGGCTAGACAATGAGCAGTTCTTC.

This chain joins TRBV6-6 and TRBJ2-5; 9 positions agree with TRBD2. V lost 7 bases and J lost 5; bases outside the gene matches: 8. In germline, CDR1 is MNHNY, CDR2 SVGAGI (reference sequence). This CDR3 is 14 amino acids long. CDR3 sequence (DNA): TGTGCCAGCAACCGCGGGGGGGCAGAGGAGACCCAGTACTTC. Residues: CASNRGGAEETQYF.

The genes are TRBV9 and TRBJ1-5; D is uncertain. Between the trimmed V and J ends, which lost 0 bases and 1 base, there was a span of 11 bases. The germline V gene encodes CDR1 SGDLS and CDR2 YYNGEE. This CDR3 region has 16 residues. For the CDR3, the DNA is TGTGCCAGCAGCGTAGATGGCGGACTGAGCAATCAGCCCCAGCATTTT. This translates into CASSVDGGLSNQPQHF.

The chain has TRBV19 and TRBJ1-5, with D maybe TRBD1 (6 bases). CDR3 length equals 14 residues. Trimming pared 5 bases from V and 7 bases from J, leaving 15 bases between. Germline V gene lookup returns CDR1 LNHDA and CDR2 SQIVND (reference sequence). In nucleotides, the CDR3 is TGTGCCAGTAGTCCCGGGGGGGGGCGGCAGCCCCAGCATTTT. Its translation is CASSPGGGRQPQHF.

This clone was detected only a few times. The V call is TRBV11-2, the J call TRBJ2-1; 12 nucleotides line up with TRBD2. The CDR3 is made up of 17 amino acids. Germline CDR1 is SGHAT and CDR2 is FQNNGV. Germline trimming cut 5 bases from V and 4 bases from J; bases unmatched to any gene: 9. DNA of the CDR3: TGTGCCAGCAGCCTCTCTAGCGGGGGGGTTCTATACAATGAGCAGTTCTTC. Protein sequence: CASSLSSGGVLYNEQFF.

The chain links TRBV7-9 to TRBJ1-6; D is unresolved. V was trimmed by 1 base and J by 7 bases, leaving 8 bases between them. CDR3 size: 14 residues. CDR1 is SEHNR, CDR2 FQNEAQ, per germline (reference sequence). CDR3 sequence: CASSLGPLNSPLHF. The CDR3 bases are TGTGCCAGCAGCTTAGGGCCCTTGAATTCACCCCTCCACTTT.

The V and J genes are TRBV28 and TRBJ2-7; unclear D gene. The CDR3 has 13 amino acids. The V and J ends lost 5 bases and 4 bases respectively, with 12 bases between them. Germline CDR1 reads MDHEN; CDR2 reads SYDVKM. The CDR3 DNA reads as TGTGCCAGCAGTCCGAATCTGCGGTACGAGCAGTACTTC. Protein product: CASSPNLRYEQYF.

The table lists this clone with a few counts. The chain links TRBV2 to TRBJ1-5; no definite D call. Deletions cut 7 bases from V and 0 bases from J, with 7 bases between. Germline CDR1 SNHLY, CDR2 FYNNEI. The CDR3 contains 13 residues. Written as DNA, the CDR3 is TGTGCCAGCAACAGAATTAGCAATCAGCCCCAGCATTTT. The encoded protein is CASNRISNQPQHF.

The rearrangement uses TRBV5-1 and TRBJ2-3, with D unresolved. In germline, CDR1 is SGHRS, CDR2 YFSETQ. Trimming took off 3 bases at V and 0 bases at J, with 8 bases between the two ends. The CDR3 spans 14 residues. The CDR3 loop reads CASSSEPSTDTQYF. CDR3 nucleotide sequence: TGCGCCAGCAGCTCGGAGCCTAGCACAGATACGCAGTATTTT.

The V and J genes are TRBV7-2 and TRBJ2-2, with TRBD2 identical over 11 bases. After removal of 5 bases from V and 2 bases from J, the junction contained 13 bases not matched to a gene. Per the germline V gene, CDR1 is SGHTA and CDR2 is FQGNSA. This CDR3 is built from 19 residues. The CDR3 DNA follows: TGTGCCAGCAGCCCGTCACCGGGACTAGCGGACGGCAACACCGGGGAGCTGTTTTTT. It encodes CASSPSPGLADGNTGELFF.

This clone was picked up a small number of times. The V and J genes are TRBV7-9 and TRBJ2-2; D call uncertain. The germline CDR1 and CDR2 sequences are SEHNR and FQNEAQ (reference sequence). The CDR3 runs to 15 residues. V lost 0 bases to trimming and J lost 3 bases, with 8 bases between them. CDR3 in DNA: TGTGCCAGCAGCTTAGCGCAGAGGTACACCGGGGAGCTGTTTTTT. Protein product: CASSLAQRYTGELFF.

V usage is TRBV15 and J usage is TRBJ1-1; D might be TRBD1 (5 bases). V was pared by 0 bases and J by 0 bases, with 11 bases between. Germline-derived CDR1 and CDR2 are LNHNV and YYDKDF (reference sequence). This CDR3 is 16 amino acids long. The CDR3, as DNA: TGTGCCACCAGCAGAGATTTGGGGACGGTGAACACTGAAGCTTTCTTT. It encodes CATSRDLGTVNTEAFF.

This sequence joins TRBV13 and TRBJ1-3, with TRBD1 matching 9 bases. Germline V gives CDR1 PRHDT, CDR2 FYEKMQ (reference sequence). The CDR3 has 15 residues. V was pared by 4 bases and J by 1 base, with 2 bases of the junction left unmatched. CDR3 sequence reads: CASSSGTGSGNTIYF. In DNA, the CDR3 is TGTGCCAGCAGCTCTGGGACAGGGTCTGGAAACACCATATATTTT.

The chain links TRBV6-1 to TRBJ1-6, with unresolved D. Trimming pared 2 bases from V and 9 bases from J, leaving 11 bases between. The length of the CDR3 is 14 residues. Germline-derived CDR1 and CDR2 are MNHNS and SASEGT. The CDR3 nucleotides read TGTGCCAGCAGTGAAACGGGAAAGGGTTCACCCCTCCACTTT. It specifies CASSETGKGSPLHF.

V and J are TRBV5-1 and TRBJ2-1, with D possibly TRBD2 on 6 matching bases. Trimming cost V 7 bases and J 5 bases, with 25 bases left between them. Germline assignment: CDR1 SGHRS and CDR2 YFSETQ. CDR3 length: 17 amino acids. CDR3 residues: CASFLTLRAGFDNEQFF. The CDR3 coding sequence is TGCGCCAGCTTCCTCACCCTGAGGGCGGGGTTCGACAATGAGCAGTTCTTC.

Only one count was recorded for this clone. This CDR3 is CASSQDRQEQNYGYTF. For the CDR3, the DNA is TGTGCCAGCAGCCAAGATCGGCAGGAGCAAAACTATGGCTACACCTTC. The chain uses TRBV4-2 and TRBJ1-2, with D uncertain. The CDR3 has 16 residues. V was cut by 0 bases and J by 2 bases, with 13 bases left in between. Germline values: CDR1 LGHNA, CDR2 YNFKEQ.

The CDR3, as DNA: TGTGCCAGCAGTACCGACAGGGTCACTGAAGCTTTCTTT. Amino acids: CASSTDRVTEAFF. The rearrangement links TRBV13 to TRBJ1-1; 7 bases match TRBD1. V was pared by 6 bases and J by 4 bases, with 5 bases of the junction left unmatched. The CDR3 sequence is 13 residues long. Germline CDR1 is PRHDT and CDR2 is FYEKMQ (reference sequence).